This T cell receptor (beta chain) originates from a study of T cell repertoires in cytomegalovirus infection. A single record per CDR3 protein comes from TCRdb applying MiXCR to the reads. This table has some 600,000 distinct CDR3 sequences, 20% to 30% appearing once. In germline, CDR1 is MGHDK, CDR2 SYGVNS. V lost 8 bases to trimming and J lost 0 bases, with 8 bases between them. The CDR3 has 14 amino acids. The receptor's source is a human donor in good health (CMV status not recorded). Some clones in this sample may be carry-over from other donors' samples. The V and J genes are TRBV25-1 and TRBJ1-6; D might be TRBD1 (5 bases). The sequencing input was CD8+ T cells from PBMCs. CDR3 in amino acids: CASSGVSYNSPLHF. Written as DNA, the CDR3 is TGTGCCAGCTCGGGGGTCTCCTATAATTCACCCCTCCACTTT. Complete variable domain (other parts from reference TRBV25-1 and TRBJ1-6): EADIYQTPRYLVIGTGKKITLECSQTMGHDKMYWYQQDPGMELHLIHYSYGVNSTEKGDLSSESTVSRIRTEHFPLTLESARPSHTSQYLCASSGVSYNSPLHFGNGTRLTVT.